The sequence of this T cell receptor beta chain was determined in a study of blood T cells in healthy people across ages. The study, taken as a whole, reports: Higher naive T cell percentage went strongly together with higher TCR beta diversity. Reliance upon unsorted PBMCs precluded definitive naive versus antigen-experienced comparison.

CDR3 length: 15 residues. Per the germline V gene, CDR1 is MGHDK and CDR2 is SYGVNS. Trimming removed 2 bases from V and 5 bases from J, with 10 bases in between. With a J-beta primer mix and a sample-barcoded 5' primer, a second PCR ran about 7 to 12 cycles. One entry per CDR3 protein results from TCRdb running MiXCR on the 5' RACE reads. Among about 730,000 distinct CDR3 sequences listed, 43% were seen once. Remarks on this clonotype: Its antigen is unknown.

The chain employs TRBV25-1 and TRBJ1-6; possible D gene TRBD1, 6 bases. What was sequenced was blood. This TCR was sampled from a woman aged 60-70 years in good health. CDR3: CASSELDRDNSPLHF. In DNA form, the CDR3 reads TGTGCCAGCAGTGAACTGGACAGAGATAATTCACCCCTCCACTTT.